This T cell receptor beta chain stems from a study of CD8+CD57+ T cells in acquired aplastic anemia. Looked up from germline, CDR1 is LNHNV and CDR2 is YYDKDF (reference sequence). V shed 5 bases, J shed 5 bases, and the junction held 10 bases outside the gene matches. The CDR3 sequence is 15 residues long. Genomic DNA provided the template from which TCR beta VDJ and CDR3 profiles were obtained. In TCRdb, the reads were re-called with MiXCR into one record per CDR3 protein. The sample has approximately 470,000 distinct CDR3 sequences; around 30% are singletons. Selection for sequencing was limited to patients who had shown CD8+CD57+ cell expansion by flow cytometry. This clonotype was counted ten times or more. Its antigen is unidentified. Study conclusions and caveats: Roughly 30 sequences, all CD8+ CDR3, were shared between patients and controls.

This sequence was found in a human donor with aplastic anemia. This chain joins TRBV15 and TRBJ2-5; 8 bases match TRBD2. The sample was sorted CD4+, CD8+, or CD8+CD57+ T cells (not recorded which) from PBMCs. The chain's CDR3 is CATSPGGGRVETQYF. DNA for the CDR3: TGTGCCACCAGCCCCGGGGGGGGGAGAGTGGAGACCCAGTACTTC.